This T cell receptor (beta chain) was found in a study of OX40 agonist ivuxolimab in advanced cancers. Across the whole study: At 0.01 to 10 mg/kg, ivuxolimab was administered intravenously to patients every 2 weeks.

V lost 5 bases and J lost 8; bases outside the gene matches: 5. This CDR3 comprises 13 residues. Germline lookup yields CDR1 MNHEY and CDR2 SVGAGI. Clones were read by immunoSEQ multiplex PCR, and TCRdb kept only the in-frame ones, dropping some. The sample holds approximately 26,000 clones; roughly 80% are singletons and the top ten take around 13%. Study-level results: A proportion of nonresponders additionally exhibited low normalized T-cell clonal expansion.

As concerns this clone: Its specificity is unknown.

The clonotype comes from an adult with an advanced solid tumor such as melanoma, head and neck, liver or kidney cancer. Sequenced material: CD4+ or CD8+ T cells sorted from blood, taken in a trial of the OX40 agonist ivuxolimab. The chain employs TRBV6-5 and TRBJ2-1; 8 bases are shared with TRBD1. In nucleotides, the CDR3 is TGTGCCAGCAGTAAACAGGGGGGCTATGAGCAGTTCTTC. Translated: CASSKQGGYEQFF.